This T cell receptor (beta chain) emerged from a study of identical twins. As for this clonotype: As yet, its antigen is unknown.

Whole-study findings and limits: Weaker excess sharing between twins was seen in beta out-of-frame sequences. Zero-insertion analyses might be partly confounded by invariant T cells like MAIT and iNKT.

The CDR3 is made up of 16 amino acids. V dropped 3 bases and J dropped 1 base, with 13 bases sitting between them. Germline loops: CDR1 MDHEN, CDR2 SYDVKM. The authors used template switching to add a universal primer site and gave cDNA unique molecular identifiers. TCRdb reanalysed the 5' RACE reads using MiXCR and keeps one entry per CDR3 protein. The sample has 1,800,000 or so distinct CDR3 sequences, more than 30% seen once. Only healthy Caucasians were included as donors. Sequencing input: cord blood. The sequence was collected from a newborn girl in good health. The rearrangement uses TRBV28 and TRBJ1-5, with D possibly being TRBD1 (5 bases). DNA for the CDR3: TGTGCCAGCAGTTTGAGAGGGTGGGGGAGCAATCAGCCCCAGCATTTT. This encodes CASSLRGWGSNQPQHF.